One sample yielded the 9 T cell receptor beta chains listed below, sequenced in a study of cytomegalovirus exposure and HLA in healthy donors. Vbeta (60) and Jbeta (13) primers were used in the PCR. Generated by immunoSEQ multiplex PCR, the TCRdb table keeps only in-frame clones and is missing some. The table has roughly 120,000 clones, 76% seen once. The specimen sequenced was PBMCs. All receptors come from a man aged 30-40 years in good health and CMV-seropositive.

The CDR3 DNA follows: TGTGCCAGCGGCGGGCCGAACACTGAAGCTTTCTTT. It is translated as CASGGPNTEAFF. This chain uses TRBV13 with TRBJ1-1; D unresolved. Germline CDR1 and CDR2: PRHDT and FYEKMQ (reference sequence). V was pared by 8 bases and J by 1 base, with 8 bases between. The CDR3 runs 12 residues.

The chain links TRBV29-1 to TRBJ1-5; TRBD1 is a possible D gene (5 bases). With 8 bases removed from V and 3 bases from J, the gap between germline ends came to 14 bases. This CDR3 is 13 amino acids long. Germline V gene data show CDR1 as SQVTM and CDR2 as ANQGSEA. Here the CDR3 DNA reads TGCAGCATTGGGGGGGGTTACAATCAGCCCCAGCATTTT. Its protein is CSIGGGYNQPQHF.

This chain's CDR3 is CATSRGDNQETQYF. CDR3 nucleotides: TGTGCCACCAGCAGAGGAGACAACCAAGAGACCCAGTACTTC. V usage is TRBV15 and J usage is TRBJ2-5; D ambiguous. Trimming shortened V by 1 base and J by 0 bases, and 6 bases separated the two germline ends. Germline V gene lookup returns CDR1 LNHNV and CDR2 YYDKDF (reference sequence). The CDR3 is 14 amino acids.

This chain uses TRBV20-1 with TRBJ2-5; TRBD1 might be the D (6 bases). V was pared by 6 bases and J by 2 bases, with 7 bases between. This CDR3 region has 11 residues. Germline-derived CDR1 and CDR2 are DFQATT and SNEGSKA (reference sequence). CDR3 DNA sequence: TGCAGTGCCGGACAGCAAGAGACCCAGTACTTC. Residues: CSAGQQETQYF.

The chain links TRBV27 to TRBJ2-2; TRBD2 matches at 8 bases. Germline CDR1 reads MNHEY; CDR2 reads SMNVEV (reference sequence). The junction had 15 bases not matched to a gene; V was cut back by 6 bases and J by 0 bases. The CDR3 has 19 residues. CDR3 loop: CASRVYASGGGPNTGELFF. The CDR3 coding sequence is TGTGCCAGCAGAGTTTACGCCAGCGGGGGAGGTCCGAACACCGGGGAGCTGTTTTTT.

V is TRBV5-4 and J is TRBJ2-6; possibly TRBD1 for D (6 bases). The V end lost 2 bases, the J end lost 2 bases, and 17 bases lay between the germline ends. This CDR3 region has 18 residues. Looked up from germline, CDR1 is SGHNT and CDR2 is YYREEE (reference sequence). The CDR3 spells CASSFGGRGSPGANVLTF. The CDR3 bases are TGTGCCAGCAGCTTTGGGGGCAGGGGCTCTCCTGGGGCCAACGTCCTGACTTTC.

CDR3: CASSLTESGANVLTF. The CDR3, as DNA: TGCGCCAGCAGCTTGACAGAGTCTGGGGCCAACGTCCTGACTTTC. This chain connects TRBV5-1 to TRBJ2-6; D gene unclear. V lost 1 base and J 1 base, leaving 6 bases between the germline ends. Germline CDR1 is SGHRS and CDR2 is YFSETQ. CDR3 length: 15 residues.

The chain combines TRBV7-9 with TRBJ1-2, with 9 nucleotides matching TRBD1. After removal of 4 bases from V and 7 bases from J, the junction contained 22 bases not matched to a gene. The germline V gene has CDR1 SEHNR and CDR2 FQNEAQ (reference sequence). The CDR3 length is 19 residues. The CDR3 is CASSSTLGTGGFSVGGYTF. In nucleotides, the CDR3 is TGTGCCAGCAGCTCGACACTGGGAACAGGGGGCTTTTCGGTTGGTGGCTACACCTTC.

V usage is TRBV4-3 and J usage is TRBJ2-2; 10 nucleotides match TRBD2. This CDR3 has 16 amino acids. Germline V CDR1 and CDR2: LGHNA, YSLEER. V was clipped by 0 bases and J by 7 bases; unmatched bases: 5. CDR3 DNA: TGCGCCAGCAGCCAAGATAAGCGGGGGGGCTTCGGGGAGCTGTTTTTT. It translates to CASSQDKRGGFGELFF.